This T cell receptor (beta chain) was sequenced for a study of spatial heterogeneity in lung cancer. The CDR3 totals 14 residues. The V gene's germline CDR1 is LGHDT and CDR2 YNNKEL (reference sequence). V lost 5 bases, J lost 1 base, and 12 bases lay in between. TCRdb re-called the 5' RACE reads through MiXCR, storing one row per CDR3 protein. The sample contains 40,000 to 45,000 distinct CDR3 sequences, roughly an eighth of which appear only once. Time point of the sample: sample taken at primary tumor resection. Sequencing covered unsorted whole RNA taken from tumor, nontumor lung or frozen PBMC. This chain connects TRBV3-1 to TRBJ2-7; D is tentatively TRBD1 or TRBD2 (5 bases each). The sequencing here drew on PBMCs, taken at surgery. This clonotype originated in a male donor with early-stage non-small cell lung cancer. Here the CDR3 reads CASSDRDGSYEQYF. The CDR3 nucleotides are TGTGCCAGCAGCGACCGGGACGGATCCTACGAGCAGTACTTC.